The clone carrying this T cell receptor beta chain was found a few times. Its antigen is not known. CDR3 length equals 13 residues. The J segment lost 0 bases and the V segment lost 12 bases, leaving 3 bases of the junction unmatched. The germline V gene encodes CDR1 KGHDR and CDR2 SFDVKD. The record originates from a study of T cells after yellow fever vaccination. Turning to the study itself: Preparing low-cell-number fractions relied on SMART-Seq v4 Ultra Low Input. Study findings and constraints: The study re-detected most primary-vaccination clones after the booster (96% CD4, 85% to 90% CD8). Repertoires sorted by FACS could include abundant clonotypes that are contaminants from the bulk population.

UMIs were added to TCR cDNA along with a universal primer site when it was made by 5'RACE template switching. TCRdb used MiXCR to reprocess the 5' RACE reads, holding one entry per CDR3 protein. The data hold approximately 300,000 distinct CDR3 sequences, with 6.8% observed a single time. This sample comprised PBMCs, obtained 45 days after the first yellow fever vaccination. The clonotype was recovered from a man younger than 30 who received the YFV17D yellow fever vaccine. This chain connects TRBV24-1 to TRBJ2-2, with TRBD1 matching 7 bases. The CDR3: CASQGPNTGELFF. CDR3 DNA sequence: TGTGCCTCACAGGGGCCGAACACCGGGGAGCTGTTTTTT.